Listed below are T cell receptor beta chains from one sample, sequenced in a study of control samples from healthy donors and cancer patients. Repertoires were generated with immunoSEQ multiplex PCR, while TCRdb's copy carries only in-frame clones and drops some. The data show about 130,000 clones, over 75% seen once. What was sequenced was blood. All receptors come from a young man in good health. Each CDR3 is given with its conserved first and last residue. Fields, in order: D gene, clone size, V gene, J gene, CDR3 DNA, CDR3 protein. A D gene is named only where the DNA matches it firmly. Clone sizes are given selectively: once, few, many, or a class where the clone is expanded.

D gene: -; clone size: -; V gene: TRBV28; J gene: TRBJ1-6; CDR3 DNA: TGTGCCGCCTCGAACTATAATTCACCCCTCCACTTT; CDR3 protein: CAASNYNSPLHF
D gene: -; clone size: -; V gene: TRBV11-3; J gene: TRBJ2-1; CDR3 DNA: TGTGCCAGCAGCTTTATCGGCTTTAGCTCCTACAATGAGCAGTTCTTC; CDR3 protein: CASSFIGFSSYNEQFF
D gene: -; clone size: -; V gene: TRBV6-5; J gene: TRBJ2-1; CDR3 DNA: TGTGCCAGCAGTTCAGGTTTTAGCTCCTACAATGAGCAGTTCTTC; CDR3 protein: CASSSGFSSYNEQFF
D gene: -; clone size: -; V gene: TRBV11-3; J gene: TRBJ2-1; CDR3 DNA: TGTGCCAGCAGCTTAGATAGGATTGCCGAGGGGTACAATGAGCAGTTCTTC; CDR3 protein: CASSLDRIAEGYNEQFF
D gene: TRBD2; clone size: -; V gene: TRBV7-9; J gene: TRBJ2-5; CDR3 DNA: TGTGCCAGCAGCTCCCGACTAGCGGGAGGGAGGGGTGAGACCCAGTACTTC; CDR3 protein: CASSSRLAGGRGETQYF
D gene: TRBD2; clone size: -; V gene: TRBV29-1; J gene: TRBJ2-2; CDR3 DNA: TGCAGCGTCTCCGGACTAGCGGGGGGGCGGAGCGGGGAGCTGTTTTTT; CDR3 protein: CSVSGLAGGRSGELFF
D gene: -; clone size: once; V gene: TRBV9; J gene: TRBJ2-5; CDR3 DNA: TGTGCCAGCAGCACGGCGGGTTTCGGAGGAGAGACCCAGTACTTC; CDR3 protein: CASSTAGFGGETQYF
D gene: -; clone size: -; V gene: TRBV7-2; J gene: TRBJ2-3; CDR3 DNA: TGTGCCAGCAGCTTAGACGGCCTCACAGATACGCAGTATTTT; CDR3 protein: CASSLDGLTDTQYF
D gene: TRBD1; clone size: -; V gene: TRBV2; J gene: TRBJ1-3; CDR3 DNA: TGTGCCAGCACCCCCCGGGACAGGGTGTTGAACACCATATATTTT; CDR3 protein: CASTPRDRVLNTIYF
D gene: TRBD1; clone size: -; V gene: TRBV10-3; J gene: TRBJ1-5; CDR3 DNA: TGTGCCATCAGCACTACAGGGGATCAGCCCCAGCATTTT; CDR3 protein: CAISTTGDQPQHF
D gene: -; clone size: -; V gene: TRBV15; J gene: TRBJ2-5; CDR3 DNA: TGTGCCACCAGCAGAGATGGGACACAAGAGACCCAGTACTTC; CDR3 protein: CATSRDGTQETQYF
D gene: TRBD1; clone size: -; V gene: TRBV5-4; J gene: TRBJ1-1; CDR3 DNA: TGTGCCAGCAGCTTGGGACAGGGGGTGAACACTGAAGCTTTCTTT; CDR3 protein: CASSLGQGVNTEAFF
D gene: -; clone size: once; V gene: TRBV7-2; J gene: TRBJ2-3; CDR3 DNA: TGTGCCAGCAGCCCTAGCCACCCGCGAAATACGCAGTATTTT; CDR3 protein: CASSPSHPRNTQYF
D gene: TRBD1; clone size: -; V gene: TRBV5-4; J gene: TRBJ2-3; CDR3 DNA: TGTGCCAGCAGCAGGGGGCAAAGCACAGATACGCAGTATTTT; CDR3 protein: CASSRGQSTDTQYF
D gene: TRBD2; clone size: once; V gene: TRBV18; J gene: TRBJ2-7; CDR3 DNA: TGTGCCAGCTCCCACCCGGGGGAGGGCGAGCAGTACTTC; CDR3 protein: CASSHPGEGEQYF
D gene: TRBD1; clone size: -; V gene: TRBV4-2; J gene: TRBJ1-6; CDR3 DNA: TGTGCCAGCAGCCAAGATATTACAGGGGGGTTGGAATCACCCCTCCACTTT; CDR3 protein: CASSQDITGGLESPLHF
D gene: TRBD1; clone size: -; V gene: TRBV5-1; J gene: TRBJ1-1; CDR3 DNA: TGCGCCAGCAGCTTGACTACAGGGGGAAACACTGAAGCTTTCTTT; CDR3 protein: CASSLTTGGNTEAFF
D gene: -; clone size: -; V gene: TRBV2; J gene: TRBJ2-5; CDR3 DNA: TGTGCCAGCAGTGAGGACAGCCCGAGGGACCAGTACTTC; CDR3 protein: CASSEDSPRDQYF
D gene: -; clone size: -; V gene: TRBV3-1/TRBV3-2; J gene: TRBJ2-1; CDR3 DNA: TGTGCCAGCAGTCCGCCGAACAGCGAGCAGTTCTTC; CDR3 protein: CASSPPNSEQFF
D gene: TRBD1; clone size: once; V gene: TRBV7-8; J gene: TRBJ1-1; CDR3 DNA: TGTGCCAGCAGCTTAGAGGGACAGGGATTAAGTGGGAACACTGAAGCTTTCTTT; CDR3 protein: CASSLEGQGLSGNTEAFF
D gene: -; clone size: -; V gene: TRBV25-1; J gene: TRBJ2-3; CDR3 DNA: TGTGCCAGCAGTGACGCAGATACGCAGTATTTT; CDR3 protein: CASSDADTQYF
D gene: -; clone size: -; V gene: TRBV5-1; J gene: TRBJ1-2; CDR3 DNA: TGCGCCAGCAGCCTTGACGGACCTGGCTACACCTTC; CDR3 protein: CASSLDGPGYTF
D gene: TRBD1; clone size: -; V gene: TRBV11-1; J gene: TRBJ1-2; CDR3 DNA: TGTGCCAGCAGCCCCGGACAGGTTTCCTATGGCTACACCTTC; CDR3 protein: CASSPGQVSYGYTF
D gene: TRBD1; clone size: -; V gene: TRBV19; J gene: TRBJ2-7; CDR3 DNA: TGTGCCAGTAGCCAGGGGGCTGAGCAGTATTTC; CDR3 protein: CASSQGAEQYF
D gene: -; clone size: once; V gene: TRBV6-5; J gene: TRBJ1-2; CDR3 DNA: TGTGCCAGCAGTTCCCCGGCAGGGAGGTTTGGCTACACCTTC; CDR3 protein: CASSSPAGRFGYTF
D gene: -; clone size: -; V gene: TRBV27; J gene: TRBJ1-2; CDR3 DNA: TGTGCCAGCAGTCCCACAGAAGACTATGGCTACACCTTC; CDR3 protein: CASSPTEDYGYTF
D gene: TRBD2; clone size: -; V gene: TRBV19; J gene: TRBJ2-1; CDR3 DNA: TGTGCCAGTAGTCGTACCGGGACTAGTCCTCTGGATGAGCAGTTCTTC; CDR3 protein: CASSRTGTSPLDEQFF
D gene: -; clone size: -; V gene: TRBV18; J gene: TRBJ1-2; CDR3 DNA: TGTGCCAGCTCACCACTGAATAACTATGGCTACACCTTC; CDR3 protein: CASSPLNNYGYTF
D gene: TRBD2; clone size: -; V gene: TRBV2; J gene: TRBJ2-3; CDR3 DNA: TGTGCCAGCTGCTACCGGGGGGTCAGCACAGATACGCAGTATTTT; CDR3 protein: CASCYRGVSTDTQYF
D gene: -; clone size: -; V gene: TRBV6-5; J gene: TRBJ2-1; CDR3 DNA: TGTGCCAGCACAGAGGGTAATGAGCAGTTCTTC; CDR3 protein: CASTEGNEQFF
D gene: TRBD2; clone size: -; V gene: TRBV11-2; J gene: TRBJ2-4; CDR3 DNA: TGTGCCAGCAGCTTAGATTCGGGACTAGCGGGGCTGGTCAAAAACATTCAGTACTTC; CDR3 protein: CASSLDSGLAGLVKNIQYF
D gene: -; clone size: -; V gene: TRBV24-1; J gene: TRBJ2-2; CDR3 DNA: TGTGCCACCAGTGACCCGACAGATACCGGGGAGCTGTTTTTT; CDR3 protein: CATSDPTDTGELFF
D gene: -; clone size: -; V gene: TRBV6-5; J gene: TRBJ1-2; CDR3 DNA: TGTGCCAGCAGTTTAGGGCCAGGGGTTTTGCGGGGCTACACCTTC; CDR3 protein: CASSLGPGVLRGYTF
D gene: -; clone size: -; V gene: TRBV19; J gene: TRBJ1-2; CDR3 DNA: TGTGCCAGTAGTCCCGGAGAGTTCTATGGCTACACCTTC; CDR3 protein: CASSPGEFYGYTF
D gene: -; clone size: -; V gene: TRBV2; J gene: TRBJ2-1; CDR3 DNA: TGTGCCAGCAGTGACTATCCGTTTAGCTCCTACAATGAGCAGTTCTTC; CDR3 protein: CASSDYPFSSYNEQFF
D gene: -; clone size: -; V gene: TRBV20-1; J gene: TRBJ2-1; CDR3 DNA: TGCAGTGCTGGCGACAGAGGTGAGCAGTTCTTC; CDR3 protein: CSAGDRGEQFF
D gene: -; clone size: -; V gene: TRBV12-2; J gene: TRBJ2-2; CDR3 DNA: TGTGCAAGTCGCCGTAAGTGGACTAGAACCGGGGAGCTGTTTTTT; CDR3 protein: CASRRKWTRTGELFF
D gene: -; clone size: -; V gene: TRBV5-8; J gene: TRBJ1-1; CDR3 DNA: TGTGCCAGCAGCGGGACAAGTGAAGCTTTCTTT; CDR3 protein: CASSGTSEAFF
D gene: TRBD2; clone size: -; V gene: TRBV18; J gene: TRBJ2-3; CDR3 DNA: TGTGCCAGCTCACCAAGGTCAGCGGGATTGGCAGATACGCAGTATTTT; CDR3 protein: CASSPRSAGLADTQYF
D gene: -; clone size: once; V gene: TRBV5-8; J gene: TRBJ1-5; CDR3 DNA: TGTGCCAGCAGCTTGGAAGGGGTTCAGCCCCAGCATTTT; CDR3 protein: CASSLEGVQPQHF
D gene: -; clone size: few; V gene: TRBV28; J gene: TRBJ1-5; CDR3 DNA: TGTGCCAGCAGTTTACCCCCTAGGGTCCGTAGCAATCAGCCCCAGCATTTT; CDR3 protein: CASSLPPRVRSNQPQHF
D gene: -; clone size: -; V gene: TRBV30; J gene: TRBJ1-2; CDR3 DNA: TGTGCCTGGTGGGCTAGTAGCTATGGCTACACCTTC; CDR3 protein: CAWWASSYGYTF
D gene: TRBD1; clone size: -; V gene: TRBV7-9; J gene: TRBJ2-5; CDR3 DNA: TGTGCCAGCAGCTCGGGACAGGGGCAAGAGACCCAGTACTTC; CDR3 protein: CASSSGQGQETQYF
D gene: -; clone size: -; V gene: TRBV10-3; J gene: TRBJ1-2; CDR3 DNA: TGTGCCATCAGTGAGTCCCTAATCGCAGGCGGAAACGTCTATGGCTACACCTTC; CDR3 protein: CAISESLIAGGNVYGYTF
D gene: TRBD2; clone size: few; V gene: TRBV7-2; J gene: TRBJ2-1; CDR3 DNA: TGTGCCAGCAGCTTAATTCTAGCGGCCCCCTACAATGAGCAGTTCTTC; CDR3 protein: CASSLILAAPYNEQFF
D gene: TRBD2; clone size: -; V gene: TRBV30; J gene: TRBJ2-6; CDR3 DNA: TGTGCCTGGAGTGACTTAGCGGGAGCTAGTGGGGCCAACGTCCTGACTTTC; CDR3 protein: CAWSDLAGASGANVLTF
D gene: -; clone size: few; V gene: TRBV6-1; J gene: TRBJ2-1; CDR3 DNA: TGTGCCAGCAGTGAAGCTAGCGGCTCCTACAATGAGCAGTTCTTC; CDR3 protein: CASSEASGSYNEQFF
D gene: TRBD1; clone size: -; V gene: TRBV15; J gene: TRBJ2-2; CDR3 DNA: TGTGCCACCAGCTCCCCAGGGGGCGACGGCACCGGGGAGCTGTTTTTT; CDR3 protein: CATSSPGGDGTGELFF
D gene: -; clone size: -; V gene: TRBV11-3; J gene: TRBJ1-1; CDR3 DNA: TGTGCCAGCAGCTTTTCAGGGAGTATCTCTGAAGCTTTCTTT; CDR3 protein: CASSFSGSISEAFF
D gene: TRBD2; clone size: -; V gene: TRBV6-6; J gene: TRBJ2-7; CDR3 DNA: TGTGCCAGCAGTGGTATCCGACTAGCGGGGGGTGAGCAGTACTTC; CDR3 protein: CASSGIRLAGGEQYF
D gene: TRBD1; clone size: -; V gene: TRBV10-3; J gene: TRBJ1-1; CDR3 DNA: TGTGCCATCAGAGCCTCGACAGGGGCCGATGAAGCTTTCTTT; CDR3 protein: CAIRASTGADEAFF
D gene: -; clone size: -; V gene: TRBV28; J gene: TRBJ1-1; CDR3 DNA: TGTGCCAGCAGACCCTCGGGGGCCAGCAACACTGAAGCTTTCTTT; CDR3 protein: CASRPSGASNTEAFF
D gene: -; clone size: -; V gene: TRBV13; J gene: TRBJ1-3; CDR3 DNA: TGTGCCAGCAGCTTACCCACCTCTGGAAACACCATATATTTT; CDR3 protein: CASSLPTSGNTIYF
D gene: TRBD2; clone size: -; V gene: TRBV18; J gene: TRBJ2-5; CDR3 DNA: TGTGCCAGCTCACCATTGCGGGAGGCGATTTTAGAGACCCAGTACTTC; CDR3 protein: CASSPLREAILETQYF